The TCR beta chain described here comes from a study of cytomegalovirus exposure and HLA in healthy donors. Study results and limitations: Reports indicated that the classifier achieved high specificity and sensitivity in diagnosing cytomegalovirus status.

This CDR3 spans 14 amino acids. Germline trimming cut 5 bases from V and 4 bases from J; bases unmatched to any gene: 7. Germline V gene data show CDR1 as GTSNPN and CDR2 as SVGIG (reference sequence). With regard to this clone: Its antigen remains unidentified.

Each donor was nominally healthy when sampled (though unrecorded immune exposures were likely). Amplification used 60 Vbeta primers and 13 Jbeta primers. Libraries were prepared by immunoSEQ multiplex PCR; TCRdb keeps only in-frame clonotypes and omits some of them. The sample lists more than 90,000 clones; 85% to 90% were seen once. The sequence came from a man aged 25-45 years in good health and CMV-seronegative. The sample taken for sequencing was PBMCs. The chain links TRBV30 to TRBJ2-2; 7 positions match TRBD2. CDR3 residues: CAWALLASTGELFF. In DNA, the CDR3 is TGTGCCTGGGCACTACTAGCGAGCACCGGGGAGCTGTTTTTT.